This T cell receptor beta chain was retrieved from a study of CD8 T cells in ankylosing spondylitis. Germline V gene lookup returns CDR1 SGHTA and CDR2 FQGTGA. The CDR3 spans 13 residues. V was cut by 0 bases and J by 3 bases, with 5 bases left in between. TCRdb reprocessed the 5' RACE reads via MiXCR and lists one record per CDR3 protein. The table shows a few hundred thousand distinct CDR3 sequences, with less than 10% occurring only once. Points on this clonotype: Its specificity is unknown.

Study-wide results and limits: It appeared that ankylosing spondylitis blood was characterized by a TCR beta motif of several highly homologous variants. There were earlier reports of some motif variants in reactive arthritis synovial fluid and blood.

Sequenced material: blood, either unsorted or a sorted T cell fraction (not recorded which). This TCR derives from a male donor with ankylosing spondylitis. The rearrangement uses TRBV7-3 and TRBJ1-1, with D uncertain. CDR3 protein: CASSLTRHTEAFF. CDR3 coding DNA: TGTGCCAGCAGCTTAACTCGGCACACTGAAGCTTTCTTT.